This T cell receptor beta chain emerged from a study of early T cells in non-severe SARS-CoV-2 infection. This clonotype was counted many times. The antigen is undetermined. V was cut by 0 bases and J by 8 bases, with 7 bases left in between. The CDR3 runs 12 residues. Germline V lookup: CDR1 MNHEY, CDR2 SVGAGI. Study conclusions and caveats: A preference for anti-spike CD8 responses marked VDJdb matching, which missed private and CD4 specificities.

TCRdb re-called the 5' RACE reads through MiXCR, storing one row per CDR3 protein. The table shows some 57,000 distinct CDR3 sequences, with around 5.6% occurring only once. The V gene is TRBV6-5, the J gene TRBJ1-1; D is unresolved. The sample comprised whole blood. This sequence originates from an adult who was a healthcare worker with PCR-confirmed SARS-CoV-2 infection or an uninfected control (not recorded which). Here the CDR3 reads CASSYSTGEAFF. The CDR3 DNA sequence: TGTGCCAGCAGTTACTCTACGGGCGAAGCTTTCTTT.